This T cell receptor beta chain comes out of a study of blood T cell repertoires in COVID-19. This CDR3 has 15 residues. V was clipped by 4 bases and J by 2 bases, with 14 bases between them. Germline V gene lookup returns CDR1 SGHDT and CDR2 YYEEEE. Donors of Cohort 3 who recovered were those that had two negative PCRs, clearance, or symptom resolution. Assay: immunoSEQ multiplex PCR; the TCRdb copy retains only in-frame clones and omits some. The repertoire holds 250,000 to 350,000 clones, with under 90% as singletons. The sequence came from a woman between 18 and 30 years old who had recovered from COVID-19. V is TRBV5-6 and J is TRBJ2-3; TRBD2 is a possible D gene (7 bases). The sequencing sample was made of PBMCs or T cells enriched from blood (not recorded which). Written as DNA, the CDR3 is TGTGCCAGCAGCAGGGGGGGGCTGGACACAGATACGCAGTATTTT. It specifies CASSRGGLDTDTQYF.